The present T cell receptor (beta chain) was sequenced within a study of blood T cells in healthy people across ages. Study outcomes and limitations: Per million T cells, the diversity of TCR beta decreased roughly linearly as age advanced. Relative to aged donors, long-lived donors carried more naive CD4+ cells and displayed higher diversity.

Using a J-beta primer mix together with a sample-barcoded 5' primer, a second PCR was run for roughly 7 to 11 cycles. MiXCR was run by TCRdb on the 5' RACE reads, yielding one entry per CDR3 protein. Of 750,000 or so distinct CDR3 sequences in the sample, roughly 25% are singletons; the top ten hold more than 8%. The V and J ends lost 3 bases and 1 base, in that order; junction bases with no gene match: 7. Per germline, CDR1 SQVTM and CDR2 ANQGSEA. The CDR3 runs to 15 residues. Each of the donors had approximately 10 milliliters of peripheral blood drawn into EDTA-treated Vacutainer tubes. Notes on this clonotype: Its matching antigen is unknown.

This sample was shared with a second study, whose subject was T cells of mothers and their children. That work adds: Each 15 ul cDNA reaction used roughly 1.4 ug RNA; all RNA was used.

The J gene is TRBJ2-3, the V gene TRBV29-1; 7 bases map to TRBD1. The sequenced sample was blood. This clonotype was obtained from a boy aged 10-17 years in good health. In DNA, the CDR3 is TGCAGCGTTGATGGGATCACAGGGGGCACAGATACGCAGTATTTT. It codes for CSVDGITGGTDTQYF.